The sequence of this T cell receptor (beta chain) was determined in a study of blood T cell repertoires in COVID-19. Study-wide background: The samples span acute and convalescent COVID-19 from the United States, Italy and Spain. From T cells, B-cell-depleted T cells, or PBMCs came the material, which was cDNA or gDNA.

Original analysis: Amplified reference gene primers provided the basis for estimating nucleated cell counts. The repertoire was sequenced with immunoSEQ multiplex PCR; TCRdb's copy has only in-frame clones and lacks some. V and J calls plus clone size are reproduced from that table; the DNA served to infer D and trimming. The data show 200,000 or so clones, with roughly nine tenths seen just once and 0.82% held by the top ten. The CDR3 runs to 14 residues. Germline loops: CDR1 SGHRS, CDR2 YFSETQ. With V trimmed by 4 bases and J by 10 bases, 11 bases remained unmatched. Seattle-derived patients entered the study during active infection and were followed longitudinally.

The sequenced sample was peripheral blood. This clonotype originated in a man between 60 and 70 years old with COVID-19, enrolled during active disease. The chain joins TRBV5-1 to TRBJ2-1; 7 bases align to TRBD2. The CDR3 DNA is TGCGCCAGCAGCCTGAGCGCGGCGCGGGGGGAGCAGTTCTTC. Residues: CASSLSAARGEQFF.